Each of the 27 T cell receptor beta chains below was sequenced from the same sample in a study of response to subunit inactivated influenza vaccine. Via MiXCR, TCRdb re-called the RT-PCR reads, giving one row per CDR3 protein. The sample lists about half a million distinct CDR3 sequences; about 25% were seen once. The sequencing used CD4+ T cells sorted from PBMCs, collected 5 days after vaccination. Receptors were obtained from a man aged 50-59 years who received an inactivated influenza vaccine.

This clonotype turned up a few times. The gene calls are TRBV7-9 and TRBJ2-1; the D gene is possibly TRBD2 (6 bases). Deletions cut 2 bases from V and 3 bases from J, with 14 bases between. Per the germline V gene, CDR1 is SEHNR and CDR2 is FQNEAQ (reference sequence). The CDR3 runs 16 residues. CDR3 in amino acids: CASSLNLAIGYNEQFF. The CDR3, as DNA: TGTGCCAGCAGCTTAAATCTAGCGATCGGCTACAATGAGCAGTTCTTC.

This rearrangement joins TRBV5-1 to TRBJ2-4; perhaps D is TRBD1 or TRBD2 (7 bases each). This CDR3 contains 13 residues. From germline, CDR1 is SGHRS and CDR2 YFSETQ. Trimming removed 4 bases from V and 8 bases from J, with 13 bases in between. The CDR3 here is CASSPTGRDIQYF. The CDR3 DNA reads TGCGCCAGCAGCCCGACAGGGAGGGACATTCAGTACTTC.

The chain is built from TRBV3-1 and TRBJ2-7; TRBD1 aligns across 7 bases. This CDR3 region has 15 residues. From germline, CDR1 is LGHDT and CDR2 YNNKEL (reference sequence). The V segment lost 10 bases and the J segment 4 bases; nucleotides outside the gene matches: 16. The CDR3 here is CATCQGPGQIYEQYF. The CDR3 DNA follows: TGTGCCACCTGCCAGGGACCGGGACAGATTTACGAGCAGTACTTC.

There are a few counts of this clonotype. The rearrangement joins TRBV5-1 to TRBJ1-1; D uncertain. With 5 bases removed from V and 3 bases from J, the gap between germline ends came to 8 bases. Germline loops: CDR1 SGHRS, CDR2 YFSETQ. CDR3 length: 12 amino acids. CDR3 in DNA: TGCGCCAGCAGATCGGCGGACACTGAAGCTTTCTTT. This encodes CASRSADTEAFF.

This clonotype has a handful of counts. This rearrangement joins TRBV5-6 to TRBJ2-1; D is perhaps TRBD1 or TRBD2 (5 bases each). From germline, CDR1 is SGHDT and CDR2 YYEEEE. With 6 bases removed from V and 3 bases from J, the gap between germline ends came to 19 bases. The CDR3 is 16 residues long. The CDR3 DNA reads TGTGCCAGCAACGTACTGGGGCAGAGGGGCTACAATGAGCAGTTCTTC. It specifies CASNVLGQRGYNEQFF.

This chain connects TRBV15 to TRBJ2-1; the match to TRBD1 covers 8 bases. Germline CDR1 and CDR2: LNHNV and YYDKDF (reference sequence). After removal of 1 base from V and 8 bases from J, the junction contained 4 bases not matched to a gene. The CDR3 is 14 residues long. The CDR3 DNA reads as TGTGCCACCAGCAGAGGACAGGGGCCCGATGAGCAGTTCTTC. As protein: CATSRGQGPDEQFF.

V gene TRBV20-1 combines with J gene TRBJ2-3; 11 nucleotides agree with TRBD2. The CDR3 loop spans 14 amino acids. CDR1 DFQATT and CDR2 SNEGSKA come from the germline V gene (reference sequence). J gave up 5 bases and V 3 bases, and 4 bases lay outside the gene matches. In DNA form, the CDR3 reads TGCAGTGCTAGTGGGCTAGCGGGGGGAGATACGCAGTATTTT. Its protein product is CSASGLAGGDTQYF.

The chain employs TRBV6-2 or TRBV6-3 and TRBJ2-1, with 12 nucleotides matching TRBD2. Losses at the gene ends were 5 bases for V and 1 base for J; bases not matched to a gene: 3. In germline, CDR1 is MNHEY, CDR2 SVGEGT. CDR3 length: 16 amino acids. Written as DNA, the CDR3 is TGTGCCAGCAGTCCGACTAGCGGGAGATCCTACAATGAGCAGTTCTTC. This codes for CASSPTSGRSYNEQFF.

This clonotype has a handful of counts. The CDR3 spells CASSQDGYSYNEQFF. CDR3 DNA sequence: TGTGCCAGCAGCCAGGATGGTTACTCCTACAATGAGCAGTTCTTC. The genes are TRBV5-6 and TRBJ2-1; D is unclear. The CDR3 runs to 15 residues. V lost 4 bases to trimming and J lost 0 bases, with 11 bases between them. From germline, CDR1 is SGHDT and CDR2 YYEEEE.

This clonotype was found many times. The rearrangement uses TRBV10-3 and TRBJ1-2, with D uncertain. CDR3 length: 13 amino acids. V was pared by 2 bases and J by 7 bases, with 11 bases between. CDR1 and CDR2 from the germline V gene are ENHRY and SYGVKD. The CDR3 here is CAISEGGPFGYTF. The DNA for the CDR3 is TGTGCCATCAGTGAGGGAGGGCCCTTTGGCTACACCTTC.

In the case of this clonotype: This may come from a read error, since a much larger clone is one base off. The rearrangement joins TRBV20-1 to TRBJ2-1, with 8 bases aligning to TRBD2. The germline V gene encodes CDR1 DFQATT and CDR2 SNEGSKA (reference sequence). The CDR3 sequence is 16 residues long. The CDR3 region has the DNA TGCTGTGCTAGAGATACGGGGGGGCTAGGATACAATGAGCAGTTCTTC. This sequence encodes CCARDTGGLGYNEQFF.

This clonotype was seen more than once but under ten times. This chain uses TRBV12-3 or TRBV12-4 with TRBJ1-1, with 7 bases identical to TRBD1. This CDR3 region has 14 residues. Germline trimming cut 6 bases from V and 9 bases from J; bases unmatched to any gene: 13. Here the CDR3 reads CASSVGGGAQKAFF. For the CDR3, the DNA is TGTGCCAGCAGCGTAGGGGGCGGCGCGCAGAAAGCTTTCTTT.

The chain combines TRBV3-1 with TRBJ2-1; 14 nucleotides align to TRBD2. The CDR3 loop spans 16 amino acids. The V gene's germline CDR1 is LGHDT and CDR2 YNNKEL (reference sequence). Trimming cost V 0 bases and J 9 bases; bases outside gene matches: 4. The CDR3: CASSQETSGRATEQFF. CDR3 coding DNA: TGTGCCAGCAGCCAAGAGACTAGCGGGAGGGCCACTGAGCAGTTCTTC.

This chain uses TRBV28 with TRBJ2-7; a possible D gene is TRBD1 (6 bases). The CDR3 is 16 amino acids. V was clipped by 5 bases and J by 2 bases, with 19 bases between them. Germline assignment: CDR1 MDHEN and CDR2 SYDVKM. The CDR3 coding sequence is TGTGCCAGCAGTCCTGCCACAGGGTGGCTTACCTACGAGCAGTACTTC. Its protein is CASSPATGWLTYEQYF.

This clonotype has a handful of counts. V is TRBV28 and J is TRBJ2-1; D is ambiguous. Trimming removed 2 bases from V and 6 bases from J, with 8 bases in between. The CDR3 runs 13 residues. Germline CDR1 MDHEN, CDR2 SYDVKM. The CDR3 is CASSLPPPNEQFF. The CDR3 DNA reads as TGTGCCAGCAGTTTACCGCCACCCAATGAGCAGTTCTTC.

The rearrangement uses TRBV11-1 and TRBJ2-6; possible D gene TRBD2, 5 bases. The CDR3 is made up of 15 amino acids. The V gene's germline CDR1 is SGHAT and CDR2 FQDESV (reference sequence). Trimming removed 4 bases from V and 2 bases from J, with 9 bases in between. The CDR3 protein is CASSYDGTGANVLTF. The DNA of the CDR3 is TGTGCCAGCAGCTACGACGGGACTGGGGCCAACGTCCTGACTTTC.

The rearrangement uses TRBV3-1 and TRBJ2-7; 8 nucleotides match TRBD1. V lost 4 bases, J lost 6 bases, and 8 bases stayed unmatched. In germline, CDR1 is LGHDT, CDR2 YNNKEL (reference sequence). The CDR3 extends over 14 amino acids. The CDR3, as DNA: TGTGCCAGCAGCCTGGGACAGGCCCCTTCCGAGCAGTACTTC. This codes for CASSLGQAPSEQYF.

The rearrangement links TRBV20-1 to TRBJ2-1, with 8 bases lining up with TRBD2. V shed 8 bases, J shed 6 bases, and the junction held 6 bases outside the gene matches. Germline V gene sequence: CDR1 DFQATT, CDR2 SNEGSKA (reference sequence). This CDR3 is built from 12 residues. The CDR3 protein is CSSGGPFNEQFF. The CDR3 nucleotides read TGCAGTTCGGGGGGGCCTTTCAATGAGCAGTTCTTC.

The rearrangement uses TRBV12-3 or TRBV12-4 and TRBJ2-3, with D possibly called TRBD1 or TRBD2 (5 bases each). The CDR3 sequence is 15 residues long. The germline V and J ends were trimmed by 3 bases and 3 bases, with 13 bases remaining between them. CDR3 amino acids: CASSFGDLTTDTQYF. Written as DNA, the CDR3 is TGTGCCAGCAGTTTTGGGGACCTCACAACAGATACGCAGTATTTT.

The table lists this clonotype with a few counts. This chain uses TRBV7-6 with TRBJ2-4; 9 nucleotides agree with TRBD2. V gave up 7 bases and J gave up 4 bases; unmatched junction bases: 11. CDR3 length: 16 amino acids. Germline loops: CDR1 SGHVS, CDR2 FNYEAQ. CDR3 residues: CASKGETSGFKNIQYF. DNA of the CDR3: TGTGCCAGCAAGGGGGAGACTAGCGGTTTTAAAAACATTCAGTACTTC.

The rearrangement uses TRBV6-2 or TRBV6-3 and TRBJ2-3; 8 positions agree with TRBD2. The CDR3 totals 15 residues. Trimming took 7 bases from V and 8 from J; bases not matched to a gene: 14. Germline V gene lookup returns CDR1 MNHEY and CDR2 SVGEGT. CDR3 nucleotides: TGTGCCAGCACTTCCATTCGGGGGGGCGGTCTTACGCAGTATTTT. The encoded protein is CASTSIRGGGLTQYF.

This clonotype was seen at least ten times. The chain links TRBV5-1 to TRBJ2-1, with D possibly TRBD1 on 6 matching bases. This CDR3 contains 13 residues. V lost 3 bases to trimming and J lost 4 bases, with 8 bases between them. Germline V gene data show CDR1 as SGHRS and CDR2 as YFSETQ. This CDR3 is CASSSGVYNEQFF. In DNA form, the CDR3 reads TGCGCCAGCAGCTCAGGGGTTTACAATGAGCAGTTCTTC.

The sample holds a few counts of this clonotype. V is TRBV29-1 and J is TRBJ2-1; D ambiguous. The V end was cut by 2 bases, the J end by 3 bases, with 11 bases between. In germline, CDR1 is SQVTM, CDR2 ANQGSEA. CDR3 length: 14 amino acids. For the CDR3, the DNA is TGCAGCGTTGAACGAGTTGGAAGCTACAATGAGCAGTTCTTC. Protein product: CSVERVGSYNEQFF.

The gene calls are TRBV11-2 and TRBJ2-5; 10 bases align to TRBD2. Trimming took 5 bases from V and 2 from J; bases not matched to a gene: 2. Germline CDR1 SGHAT, CDR2 FQNNGV. This CDR3 is 14 amino acids long. CDR3 loop: CASSQLAGQETQYF. In DNA form, the CDR3 reads TGTGCCAGCAGCCAACTAGCGGGGCAAGAGACCCAGTACTTC. The full variable domain, its missing parts supplied by reference TRBV11-2 and TRBJ2-5, is EAGVAQSPRYKIIEKRQSVAFWCNPISGHATLYWYQQILGQGPKLLIQFQNNGVVDDSQLPKDRFSAERLKGVDSTLKIQPAKLEDSAVYLCASSQLAGQETQYFGPGTRLLVL.

This clonotype was seen more than once but under ten times. V gene TRBV30 combines with J gene TRBJ1-1; D ambiguous. The CDR3 has 12 amino acids. V dropped 3 bases and J dropped 10 bases, with 15 bases sitting between them. CDR1 and CDR2 (germline): GTSNPN, SVGIG (reference sequence). Here the CDR3 reads CAWSRPGYGAFF. The CDR3 DNA sequence: TGTGCCTGGAGCCGCCCTGGGTACGGAGCTTTCTTT.

V is TRBV20-1 and J is TRBJ2-5; TRBD1 agrees at 7 bases. This CDR3 is built from 14 residues. V lost 6 bases and J lost 3; bases outside the gene matches: 10. CDR1 DFQATT and CDR2 SNEGSKA come from the germline V gene (reference sequence). CDR3 loop: CSAKDGTAKETQYF. The CDR3 DNA follows: TGCAGTGCAAAAGACGGGACAGCAAAAGAGACCCAGTACTTC.

DNA of the CDR3: TGCAGTTCTATATACGGGGAGCTGTTTTTT. Protein product: CSSIYGELFF. V and J are TRBV20-1 and TRBJ2-2; no clear D. V gave up 8 bases and J gave up 7 bases, with 8 bases separating them. Germline values: CDR1 DFQATT, CDR2 SNEGSKA (reference sequence). The CDR3 runs 10 residues.